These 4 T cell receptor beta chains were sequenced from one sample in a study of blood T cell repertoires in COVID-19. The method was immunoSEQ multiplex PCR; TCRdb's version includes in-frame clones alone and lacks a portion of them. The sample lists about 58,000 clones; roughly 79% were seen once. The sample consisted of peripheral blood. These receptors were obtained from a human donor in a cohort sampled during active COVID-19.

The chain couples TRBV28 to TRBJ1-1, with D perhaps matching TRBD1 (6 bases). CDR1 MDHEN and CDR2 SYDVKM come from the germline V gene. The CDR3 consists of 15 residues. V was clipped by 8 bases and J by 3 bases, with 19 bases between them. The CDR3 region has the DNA TGTGCCAGCTACATGACTGTGGGGGCCTACACTGAAGCTTTCTTT. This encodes CASYMTVGAYTEAFF.

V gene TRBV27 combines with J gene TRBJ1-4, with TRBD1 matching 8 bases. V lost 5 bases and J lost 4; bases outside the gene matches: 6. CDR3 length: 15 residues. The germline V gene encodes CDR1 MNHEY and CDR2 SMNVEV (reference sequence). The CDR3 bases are TGTGCCAGCAGTCGCGGACAGGGCTATAATGAAAAACTGTTTTTT. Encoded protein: CASSRGQGYNEKLFF.

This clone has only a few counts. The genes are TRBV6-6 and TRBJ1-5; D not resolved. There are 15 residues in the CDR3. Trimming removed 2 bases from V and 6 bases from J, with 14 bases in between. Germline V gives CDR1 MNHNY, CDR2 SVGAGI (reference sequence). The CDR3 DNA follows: TGTGCCAGCAGTTACGAACAGTCTTGGTCTCAGCCCCAGCATTTT. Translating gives CASSYEQSWSQPQHF.

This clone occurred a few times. For the CDR3, the DNA is TGTGCCAGCAGTGAATTCAGGGTCGAGCAGTACTTC. Translating gives CASSEFRVEQYF. The V gene is TRBV2, the J gene TRBJ2-7, with D possibly being TRBD1 (5 bases). The CDR3 has 12 amino acids. Per the germline V gene, CDR1 is SNHLY and CDR2 is FYNNEI. Trimming took 2 bases from V and 6 from J, leaving 8 bases between them.